The T cell receptor beta chain described here comes from a study of shared clonotypes between healthy human individuals. In the study overall: The donor group consisted of two women and a few men, aged 18 to 49.

Every donor was a Caucasian adult from Nashville, Tennessee. Using immunoSEQ multiplex PCR, the repertoire was profiled, and TCRdb retains in-frame clones only, with some absent. The sample has roughly 2.5 million clones, 85% to 95% seen once; the top ten hold around 0.14%. Germline CDR1 and CDR2: KGHSH and LQKENI. The CDR3 runs to 13 residues. Trimming removed 3 bases at V and 6 bases at J, with 8 bases between. The sequencing input was naive CD4+ T cells sorted from blood. Indicated subset: CD45RA+ positively selected. This TCR was sampled from a man younger than 35 in good health. The chain is built from TRBV18 and TRBJ2-2; no reliable D call. Here the CDR3 reads CASSPAPSGELFF. In DNA form, the CDR3 reads TGTGCCAGCTCACCCGCTCCTTCCGGGGAGCTGTTTTTT.